These 25 T cell receptor beta chains originate from one sample sequenced in a study of control samples from healthy donors and cancer patients. Profiled with immunoSEQ multiplex PCR; TCRdb holds only in-frame clones, not every one. In the table there are more than 25,000 clones, roughly 95% of which are singletons. The specimen sequenced was blood. These receptors all come from a man between 60 and 75 years old in good health.

The chain employs TRBV12-3 or TRBV12-4 and TRBJ1-5; D possibly corresponds to TRBD1 (5 bases). The germline V and J ends were trimmed by 6 bases and 7 bases, with 13 bases remaining between them. The CDR3 is 13 amino acids. For the CDR3, the DNA is TGTGCCAGCAGCGGGAGGGGTTTGCAGCCCCAGCATTTT. Its translation is CASSGRGLQPQHF.

The CDR3 protein is CASSFRLAAGAGELFF. The CDR3 DNA reads TGTGCCAGCAGTTTTCGACTAGCGGCTGGGGCCGGGGAGCTGTTTTTT. J is TRBJ2-2 and V is TRBV5-5, with 9 bases that match TRBD2. V lost 5 bases, J lost 6 bases, and 11 bases stayed unmatched. CDR1 is SGHKS, CDR2 YYEKEE, per germline (reference sequence). CDR3 length: 16 residues.

V gene TRBV7-9 combines with J gene TRBJ2-3; D not resolved. Germline CDR1 SEHNR, CDR2 FQNEAQ (reference sequence). The CDR3 covers 14 residues. V gave up 2 bases and J gave up 4 bases, with 10 bases separating them. The CDR3 coding sequence is TGTGCCAGCAGCTTATTTCTCGACTCAGATACGCAGTATTTT. It yields the protein CASSLFLDSDTQYF.

The CDR3 spells CASSQDLGAGADTQYF. The CDR3 DNA reads as TGTGCCAGCAGCCAAGATCTAGGGGCAGGAGCAGATACGCAGTATTTT. The J gene is TRBJ2-3, the V gene TRBV4-2, with D maybe TRBD1 (5 bases). Germline V gene data show CDR1 as LGHNA and CDR2 as YNFKEQ. V lost 0 bases and J lost 4, with 14 bases in between. The CDR3 covers 16 residues.

The chain joins TRBV15 to TRBJ2-7; D is unclear. The CDR3 sequence is 12 residues long. Looked up from germline, CDR1 is LNHNV and CDR2 is YYDKDF (reference sequence). The germline V and J ends were trimmed by 1 base and 4 bases, with 5 bases remaining between them. CDR3 sequence: CATSRVKYEQYF. For the CDR3, the DNA is TGTGCCACCAGCAGAGTGAAGTACGAGCAGTACTTC.

This clone turned up a few times. The DNA of the CDR3 is TGTGCCAGCAGCCCAGGGGGCGCAATCACTGAAGCTTTCTTT. It is translated as CASSPGGAITEAFF. The chain combines TRBV9 with TRBJ1-1, with 8 nucleotides matching TRBD1. From germline, CDR1 is SGDLS and CDR2 YYNGEE. There are 14 residues in the CDR3. Trimming removed 4 bases from V and 4 bases from J; junction bases left unmatched: 6.

The chain uses TRBV25-1 and TRBJ1-1; D not resolved. The V end lost 0 bases, the J end lost 8 bases, and 7 bases lay between the germline ends. From germline, CDR1 is MGHDK and CDR2 SYGVNS. The CDR3 length is 12 residues. CDR3 protein: CASSEYPKEAFF. The DNA of the CDR3 is TGTGCCAGCAGTGAATATCCCAAGGAAGCTTTCTTT.

The chain carries TRBV6-2 or TRBV6-3 and TRBJ2-7; no clear D gene. This CDR3 has 14 residues. V lost 2 bases and J lost 3, with 11 bases in between. Germline CDR1 and CDR2: MNHEY and SVGEGT. CDR3 nucleotide sequence: TGTGCCAGCAGTTACGATTCAACGGGCTACGAGCAGTACTTC. Translating gives CASSYDSTGYEQYF.

The V call is TRBV5-1, the J call TRBJ1-3; the match to TRBD1 covers 9 bases. Trimming took 2 bases from V and 5 from J; bases not matched to a gene: 2. The CDR3 is 14 amino acids. Germline V gives CDR1 SGHRS, CDR2 YFSETQ. The CDR3 sequence is CASSFDRGRNTIYF. Here the CDR3 DNA reads TGCGCCAGCAGCTTTGACAGGGGGAGAAACACCATATATTTT.

This sequence joins TRBV7-2 and TRBJ1-2; 11 bases fit TRBD1. The CDR3 contains 15 residues. From germline, CDR1 is SGHTA and CDR2 FQGNSA. The ends lost 2 bases at V and 7 bases at J; junction bases unmatched: 6. CDR3 sequence reads: CASSLTGQGVTGYTF. The CDR3 region has the DNA TGTGCCAGCAGCTTAACGGGACAGGGGGTGACTGGCTACACCTTC.

This chain connects TRBV5-1 to TRBJ2-3; D might be TRBD1 (6 bases). The germline gives CDR1 SGHRS, CDR2 YFSETQ. The germline V and J ends were trimmed by 2 bases and 4 bases, with 11 bases remaining between them. This CDR3 is built from 14 residues. CDR3 DNA: TGCGCCAGCAGCTTATCAGGGGCCCCAGATACGCAGTATTTT. This codes for CASSLSGAPDTQYF.

The V gene is TRBV19, the J gene TRBJ1-1; 7 bases map to TRBD1. The J segment lost 4 bases and the V segment lost 9 bases, leaving 5 bases of the junction unmatched. Germline V lookup: CDR1 LNHDA, CDR2 SQIVND (reference sequence). The CDR3 runs to 12 residues. Here the CDR3 DNA reads TGTGCCAGCAGAGGGGGCGGCACTGAAGCTTTCTTT. It codes for CASRGGGTEAFF.

This rearrangement joins TRBV7-8 to TRBJ1-1; 9 bases agree with TRBD1. Germline V gene data show CDR1 as SGHVS and CDR2 as FQNEAQ. The junction had 6 bases not matched to a gene; V was cut back by 1 base and J by 3 bases. This CDR3 spans 16 amino acids. For the CDR3, the DNA is TGTGCCAGCAGCTTAGGACAGGGGGTAGGGGACACTGAAGCTTTCTTT. Translated: CASSLGQGVGDTEAFF.

The chain is built from TRBV4-3 and TRBJ2-7; D could derive from TRBD1 or TRBD2 (5 bases each). Trimming shortened V by 4 bases and J by 3 bases, and 13 bases separated the two germline ends. Germline-derived CDR1 and CDR2 are LGHNA and YSLEER. The CDR3 is 14 amino acids. The CDR3 nucleotides read TGCGCCAGCAGCCCATCGCCGGGGCTCTACGAGCAGTACTTC. It translates to CASSPSPGLYEQYF.

The chain links TRBV6-2 or TRBV6-3 to TRBJ1-1; D is uncertain. This CDR3 comprises 14 residues. CDR1 is MNHEY and CDR2 is SVGEGT in the germline V gene. Trimming removed 4 bases from V and 1 base from J, with 10 bases in between. The CDR3, as DNA: TGTGCCAGCAGTTCCTACGACCCGAACACTGAAGCTTTCTTT. Translating gives CASSSYDPNTEAFF.

The chain combines TRBV18 with TRBJ1-1, with TRBD1 as a possible D gene (5 bases). The CDR3 runs to 15 residues. V lost 3 bases to trimming and J lost 5 bases, with 16 bases between them. The V gene's germline CDR1 is KGHSH and CDR2 LQKENI. The DNA for the CDR3 is TGTGCCAGCTCACCCATTAGGGGTGCCGGGACTGAAGCTTTCTTT. It yields the protein CASSPIRGAGTEAFF.

The chain couples TRBV6-5 to TRBJ1-3; D might be TRBD1 (6 bases). This CDR3 spans 13 amino acids. The germline V and J ends were trimmed by 6 bases and 5 bases, with 11 bases remaining between them. Germline V gene data show CDR1 as MNHEY and CDR2 as SVGAGI. The CDR3, as DNA: TGTGCCAGCAGGGCCCGGGACAGAAACACCATATATTTT. Translation gives CASRARDRNTIYF.

The chain employs TRBV7-2 and TRBJ2-5, with 8 bases fitting TRBD1. CDR1 is SGHTA, CDR2 FQGNSA, per germline. The CDR3 extends over 12 amino acids. The CDR3 DNA reads TGTGCAGGACAGGGTGGTTCGGAGACCCAGTACTTC. Protein product: CAGQGGSETQYF.

CDR3 amino acids: CASSQVGTGGSNYGYTF. The CDR3 region has the DNA TGTGCCAGCAGCCAAGTGGGGACAGGGGGCTCTAACTATGGCTACACCTTC. The chain joins TRBV3-1 (or the pseudogene TRBV3-2) to TRBJ1-2, with TRBD1 matching 12 bases. The germline gives CDR1 LGHDT, CDR2 YNNKEL (reference sequence). Trimming at V came to 1 base and at J to 0 bases, leaving 3 bases not matched to a gene. The CDR3 has 17 residues.

Within the sample, this clone is medium-sized (0.01 to 0.1%). This sequence joins TRBV28 and TRBJ2-7, with 7 bases matching TRBD1. Germline values: CDR1 MDHEN, CDR2 SYDVKM. The length of the CDR3 is 15 residues. Trimming removed 7 bases from V and 3 bases from J; junction bases left unmatched: 12. The CDR3 DNA reads TGTGCCAGCACTCTAGGGCTGACAGGGATCTACGAGCAGTACTTC. Translating gives CASTLGLTGIYEQYF.

The genes are TRBV25-1 and TRBJ1-2, with D tentatively TRBD1 (6 bases). V was cut by 5 bases and J by 4 bases, with 14 bases left in between. The CDR3 sequence is 14 residues long. Germline assignment: CDR1 MGHDK and CDR2 SYGVNS. The chain's CDR3 is CASSIGGSGYGYTF. The CDR3, as DNA: TGTGCCAGCAGTATAGGGGGGAGCGGCTATGGCTACACCTTC.

The chain employs TRBV19 and TRBJ2-1; D tentatively reads TRBD1 or TRBD2 (5 bases each). V lost 9 bases and J 2 bases, leaving 11 bases between the germline ends. Germline CDR1 LNHDA, CDR2 SQIVND (reference sequence). The CDR3 loop spans 13 amino acids. CDR3 sequence: CARVWGPYNEQFF. Here the CDR3 DNA reads TGTGCCAGGGTTTGGGGACCCTACAATGAGCAGTTCTTC.

This chain uses TRBV3-1 (or the pseudogene TRBV3-2) with TRBJ1-2; D is ambiguous. Per the germline V gene, CDR1 is LGHDT and CDR2 is YNNKEL (reference sequence). The CDR3 runs to 13 residues. The V gene lost 0 bases and the J gene lost 7 bases, with 9 bases spanning the gap. The CDR3 region is CASSQDPGRGYTF. The DNA for the CDR3 is TGTGCCAGCAGCCAAGATCCCGGACGTGGCTACACCTTC.

The CDR3 DNA is TGTGCCAGCACCACGAGCCTGGGTGGAGGAACTGGAAACACCATATATTTT. Translating it yields CASTTSLGGGTGNTIYF. This chain uses TRBV28 with TRBJ1-3; D gene uncertain. CDR1 and CDR2 from the germline V gene are MDHEN and SYDVKM. The CDR3 consists of 17 residues. Trimming took 7 bases from V and 2 from J, leaving 21 bases between them.

V usage is TRBV5-6 and J usage is TRBJ2-3; 11 nucleotides agree with TRBD2. The V gene end was trimmed by 2 bases and the J gene end by 0 bases; junction bases not matched to a gene: 8. Per the germline V gene, CDR1 is SGHDT and CDR2 is YYEEEE. This CDR3 region has 18 residues. The CDR3 bases are TGTGCCAGCAGCTTATTGGGACTAGCGGTTCCCAGCACAGATACGCAGTATTTT. Its translation is CASSLLGLAVPSTDTQYF.